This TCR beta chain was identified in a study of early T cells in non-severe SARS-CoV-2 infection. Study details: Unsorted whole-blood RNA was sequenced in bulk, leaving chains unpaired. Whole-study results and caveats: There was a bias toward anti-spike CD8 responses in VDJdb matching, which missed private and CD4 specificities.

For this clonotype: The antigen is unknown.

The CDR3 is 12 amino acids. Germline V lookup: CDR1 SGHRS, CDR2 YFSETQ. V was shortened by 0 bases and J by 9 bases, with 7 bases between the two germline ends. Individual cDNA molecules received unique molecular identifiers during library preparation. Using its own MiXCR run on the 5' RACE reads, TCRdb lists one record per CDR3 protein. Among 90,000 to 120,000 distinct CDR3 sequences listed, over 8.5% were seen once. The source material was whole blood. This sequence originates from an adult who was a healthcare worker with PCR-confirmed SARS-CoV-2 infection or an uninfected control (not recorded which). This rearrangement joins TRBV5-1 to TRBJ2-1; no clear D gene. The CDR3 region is CASSLGSAEQFF. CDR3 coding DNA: TGCGCCAGCAGCTTGGGAAGCGCTGAGCAGTTCTTC.